What follows is one T cell receptor (beta chain) and its context. No antigen is known for it. Using immunoSEQ multiplex PCR, the repertoire was profiled, and TCRdb retains in-frame clones only, with some absent. The repertoire holds about 40,000 clones, more than 85% seen once, with around 0.56% in the top ten. V lost 6 bases to trimming and J lost 2 bases; unmatched junction nucleotides: 11. This CDR3 spans 16 amino acids. CDR1 SGHRS and CDR2 YFSETQ come from the germline V gene. The sample is drawn from a study of OX40 agonist ivuxolimab in advanced cancers. Study information: Administration of intravenous ivuxolimab to patients occurred every 2 weeks at 0.01 to 10 mg/kg. Findings of the study overall: Which antigen the expanded peripheral T cells recognized is unknown.

This sequence was found in an adult with an advanced solid tumor such as melanoma, head and neck, liver or kidney cancer. The material was CD4+ or CD8+ T cells sorted from blood, obtained in a trial of the OX40 agonist ivuxolimab. The chain couples TRBV5-1 to TRBJ2-3; 8 bases match TRBD2. DNA for the CDR3: TGCGCCAGCAAACGTTCTCTTAGCGGGAACACAGATACGCAGTATTTT. It specifies CASKRSLSGNTDTQYF. Full variable domain (missing parts from reference TRBV5-1 and TRBJ2-3): KAGVTQTPRYLIKTRGQQVTLSCSPISGHRSVSWYQQTPGQGLQFLFEYFSETQRNKGNFPGRFSGRQFSNSRSEMNVSTLELGDSALYLCASKRSLSGNTDTQYFGPGTRLTVL.